The 4 T cell receptor beta chains reported below all come from one sample, sequenced in a study of T cells in Graves' hyperthyroidism and ophthalmopathy (dated by TCRdb to between 2018 and 2021). To prepare the library, multiplex PCR was applied. TCRdb lists the instrument as Illumina HiSeq 2000. The TCR beta CDR3 regions were amplified from RNA transcripts. A first-round RT-PCR of the TCR CDR3 used the HTBI primer set with the Qiagen OneStep RT-PCR kit. The public reads were reprocessed in TCRdb via fastp at Q25 and MiXCR, keeping in-frame beta chains. A single entry per CDR3 protein holds the most common genes and DNA from its merged rows. This sample holds about half a million distinct CDR3 sequences; about 24% were observed only once. Around 10% of the sample lies in the top ten. Source material: blood. The source is a woman aged 25 to 39 with Graves' ophthalmopathy.

The chain has TRBV7-3 and TRBJ1-1; 9 nucleotides align to TRBD1. The ends lost 5 bases at V and 0 bases at J; junction bases unmatched: 13. The CDR3 spans 18 residues. CDR1 is SGHTA and CDR2 is FQGTGA in the germline V gene. In nucleotides, the CDR3 is TGTGCCAGCAGCAATTCGCGAGTACAGGGGGCCATGAACACTGAAGCTTTCTTT. Its translation is CASSNSRVQGAMNTEAFF.

The chain joins TRBV9 to TRBJ2-7; the match to TRBD1 covers 9 bases. The CDR3 loop spans 15 amino acids. CDR1 SGDLS and CDR2 YYNGEE come from the germline V gene. With V trimmed by 4 bases and J by 4 bases, 9 bases remained unmatched. The CDR3: CASSPPGQGRYEQYF. As DNA, the CDR3 is TGTGCCAGCAGCCCTCCGGGACAGGGCCGGTACGAGCAGTACTTC.

This clonotype came up many times. The rearrangement uses TRBV7-2 and TRBJ2-5; D unclear. V gave up 3 bases and J gave up 0 bases, with 8 bases separating them. The CDR3 loop spans 14 amino acids. The V gene's germline CDR1 is SGHTA and CDR2 FQGNSA. As DNA, the CDR3 is TGTGCCAGCAGCTTTATCCGGGACCAAGAGACCCAGTACTTC. This gives the protein CASSFIRDQETQYF.

This clonotype appeared many times. The chain joins TRBV12-3 or TRBV12-4 to TRBJ2-7; the D gene is possibly TRBD1 (7 bases). Trimming removed 6 bases at V and 4 bases at J, with 28 bases between. This CDR3 has 18 residues. Here the CDR3 reads CASSYRRGPGQTQYEQYF. CDR3 nucleotides: TGTGCCAGCAGCTATAGGAGGGGGCCGGGACAGACTCAATACGAGCAGTACTTC.